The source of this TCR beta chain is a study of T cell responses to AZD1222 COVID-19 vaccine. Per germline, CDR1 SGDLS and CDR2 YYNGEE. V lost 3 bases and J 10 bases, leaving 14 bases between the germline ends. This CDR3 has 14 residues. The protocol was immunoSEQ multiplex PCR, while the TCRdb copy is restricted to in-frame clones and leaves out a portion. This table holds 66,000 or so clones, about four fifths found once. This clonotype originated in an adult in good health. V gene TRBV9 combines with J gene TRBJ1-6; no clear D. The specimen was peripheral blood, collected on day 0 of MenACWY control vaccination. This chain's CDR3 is CASSGTQVGSPLHF. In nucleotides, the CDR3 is TGTGCCAGCAGCGGCACGCAGGTTGGGTCACCCCTCCACTTT.